This T cell receptor beta chain emerged from a study of Ad26.COV2.S vaccination and SARS-CoV-2 variants. Study overall: Intramuscularly, Ad26.COV2.S was given either once or twice, 56 days apart. General study points: Measures of TCR breadth and depth may have fallen short of total T cell responses. There was reportedly substantial breadth in spike-specific CD8+ and CD4+ T cell responses after vaccination. Recipients of either vaccine or placebo displayed similar breadth of non-spike TCRs.

Trimming removed 4 bases from V and 11 bases from J; junction bases left unmatched: 13. Germline CDR1 is LNHDA and CDR2 is SQIVND (reference sequence). The CDR3 runs 15 residues. Clones were read by immunoSEQ multiplex PCR, and TCRdb kept only the in-frame ones, dropping some. The sample holds 350,000 to 450,000 clones, 70% to 90% seen once. Treatment indicated: around 19 received Ad26.COV2.S at low or high dose, single or two shots; roughly five received placebo; per-sample allocation not given. Samples came from day 63 after the first vaccine or placebo injection. Concerning this clone itself: Its antigen is unknown.

The sequences come from peripheral blood, collected in a trial of Ad26.COV2.S vaccine versus placebo. This clonotype was obtained from a person aged 18-60 years who received the Ad26.COV2.S COVID-19 vaccine or a placebo. The V and J genes are TRBV19 and TRBJ2-4, with 8 positions matching TRBD1. DNA of the CDR3: TGTGCCAGTAGTAGATCAGGACAGGGTTATAATCTTCAGTACTTC. Its protein product is CASSRSGQGYNLQYF.